This TCR beta chain was retrieved from a study of T cells expressing NK-cell markers. The V gene's germline CDR1 is DFQATT and CDR2 SNEGSKA (reference sequence). The CDR3 has 14 residues. Beta-chain TCR cDNA was generated via 5'RACE template switching with UMIs. With the 5' RACE reads reprocessed, TCRdb shows one record per CDR3 protein and no DNA. The table lists under 200,000 distinct CDR3 sequences. Input material: blood T cells: a sorted CD56 or NKG2C T cell subset, CD4+ or CD8+ T cells, or bulk PBMC T cells (not recorded which). The genes are TRBV20-1 and TRBJ2-4. The clonotype was recovered from a woman aged 18 to 69 in good health. The CDR3 protein is CSARDALAKNIQYF.